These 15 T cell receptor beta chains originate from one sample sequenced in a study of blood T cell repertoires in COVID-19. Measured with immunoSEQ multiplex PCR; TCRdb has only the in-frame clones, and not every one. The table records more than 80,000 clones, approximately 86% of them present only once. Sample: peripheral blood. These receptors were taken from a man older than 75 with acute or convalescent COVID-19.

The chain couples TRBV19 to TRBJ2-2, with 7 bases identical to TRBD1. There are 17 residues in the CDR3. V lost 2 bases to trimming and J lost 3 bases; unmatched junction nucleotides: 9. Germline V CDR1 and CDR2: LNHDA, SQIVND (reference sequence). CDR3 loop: CASSILFGQGDTGELFF. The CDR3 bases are TGTGCCAGTAGTATACTATTTGGGCAGGGGGACACCGGGGAGCTGTTTTTT.

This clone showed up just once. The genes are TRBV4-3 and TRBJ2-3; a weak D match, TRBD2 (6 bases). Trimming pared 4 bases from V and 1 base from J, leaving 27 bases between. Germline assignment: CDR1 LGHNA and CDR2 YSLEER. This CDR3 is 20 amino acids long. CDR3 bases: TGCGCCAGCAGCCCGGGCGCCGCGGACTACGAAGCGGATCGCACAGATACGCAGTATTTT. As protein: CASSPGAADYEADRTDTQYF.

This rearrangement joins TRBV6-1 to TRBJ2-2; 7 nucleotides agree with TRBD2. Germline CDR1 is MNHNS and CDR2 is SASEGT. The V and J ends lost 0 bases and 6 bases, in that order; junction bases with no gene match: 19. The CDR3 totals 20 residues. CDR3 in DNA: TGTGCCAGCAGTGAAGCAATAAAGCCCAATGATCGACTAGCCTCCGGGGAGCTGTTTTTT. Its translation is CASSEAIKPNDRLASGELFF.

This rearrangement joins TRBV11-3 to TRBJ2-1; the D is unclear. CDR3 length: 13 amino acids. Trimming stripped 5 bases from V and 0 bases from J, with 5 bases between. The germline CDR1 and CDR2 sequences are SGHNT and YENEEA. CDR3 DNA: TGTGCCAGCAGCCGTAGCTCCTACAATGAGCAGTTCTTC. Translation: CASSRSSYNEQFF.

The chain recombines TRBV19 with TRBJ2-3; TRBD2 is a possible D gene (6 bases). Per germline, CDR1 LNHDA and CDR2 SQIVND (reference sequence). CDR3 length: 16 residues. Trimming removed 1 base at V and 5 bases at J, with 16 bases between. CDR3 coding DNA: TGTGCCAGTAGTATAGGGCGGGGTGTTGCGAGAGATACGCAGTATTTT. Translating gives CASSIGRGVARDTQYF.

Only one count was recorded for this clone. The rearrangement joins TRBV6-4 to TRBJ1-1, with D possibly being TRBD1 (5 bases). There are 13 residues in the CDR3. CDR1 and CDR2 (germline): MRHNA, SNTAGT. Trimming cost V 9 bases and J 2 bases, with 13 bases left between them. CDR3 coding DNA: TGTGCCAGACATAACAGGAAAAACACTGAAGCTTTCTTT. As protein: CARHNRKNTEAFF.

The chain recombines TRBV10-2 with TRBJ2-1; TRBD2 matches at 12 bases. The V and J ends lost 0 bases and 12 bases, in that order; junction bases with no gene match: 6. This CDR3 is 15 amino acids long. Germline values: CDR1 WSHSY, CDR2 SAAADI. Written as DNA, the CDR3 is TGCGCCAGCAGTGAGTCGACTAGCGGGGGTGGAAGGCAGTTCTTC. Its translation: CASSESTSGGGRQFF.

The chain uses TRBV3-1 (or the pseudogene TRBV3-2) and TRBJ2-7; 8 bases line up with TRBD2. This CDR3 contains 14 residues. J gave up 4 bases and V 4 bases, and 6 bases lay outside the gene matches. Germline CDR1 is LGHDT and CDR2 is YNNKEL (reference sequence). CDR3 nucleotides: TGTGCCAGCAGCCCCCGGGAGGGACGGTACGAGCAGTACTTC. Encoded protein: CASSPREGRYEQYF.

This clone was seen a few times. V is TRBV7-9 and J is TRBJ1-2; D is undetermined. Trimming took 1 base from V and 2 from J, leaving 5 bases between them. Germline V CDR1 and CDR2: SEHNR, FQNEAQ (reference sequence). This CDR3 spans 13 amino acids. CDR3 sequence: CASSLGRNYGYTF. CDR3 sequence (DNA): TGTGCCAGCAGCTTAGGCAGAAACTATGGCTACACCTTC.

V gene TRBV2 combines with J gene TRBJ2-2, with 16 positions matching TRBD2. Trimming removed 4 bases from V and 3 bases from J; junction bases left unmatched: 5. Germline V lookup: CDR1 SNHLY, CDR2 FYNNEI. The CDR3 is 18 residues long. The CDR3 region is CASSVGTSGRDYTGELFF. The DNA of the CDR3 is TGTGCCAGCAGTGTGGGGACTAGCGGGAGGGATTACACCGGGGAGCTGTTTTTT.

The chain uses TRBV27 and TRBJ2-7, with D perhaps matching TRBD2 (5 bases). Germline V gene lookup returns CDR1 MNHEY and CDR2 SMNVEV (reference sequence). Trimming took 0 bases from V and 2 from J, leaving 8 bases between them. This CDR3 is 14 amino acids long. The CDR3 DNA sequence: TGTGCCAGCAGTTTATCGTACGGGACCTACGAGCAGTACTTC. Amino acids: CASSLSYGTYEQYF.

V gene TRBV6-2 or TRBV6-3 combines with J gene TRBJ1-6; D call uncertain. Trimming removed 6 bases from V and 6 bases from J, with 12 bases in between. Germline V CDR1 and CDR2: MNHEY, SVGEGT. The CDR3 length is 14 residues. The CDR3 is CASSLTEGNSPLHF. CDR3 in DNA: TGTGCCAGCAGCCTCACAGAGGGTAATTCACCCCTCCACTTT.

The CDR3 protein is CASSPTRDRNTEAFF. The CDR3 DNA reads TGTGCCAGCAGTCCAACGCGGGACAGGAACACTGAAGCTTTCTTT. The V and J genes are TRBV6-5 and TRBJ1-1; 7 nucleotides agree with TRBD1. Germline V gives CDR1 MNHEY, CDR2 SVGAGI. The CDR3 runs to 15 residues. Unmatched junction bases numbered 7, after V lost 5 bases and J lost 1 base.

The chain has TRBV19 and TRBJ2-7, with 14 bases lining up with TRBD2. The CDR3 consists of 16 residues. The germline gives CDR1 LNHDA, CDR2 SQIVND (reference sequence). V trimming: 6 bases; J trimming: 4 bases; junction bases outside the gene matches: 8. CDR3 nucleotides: TGTGCCAGTAGCCCGGGACTAGCGGGAGTCGGGTACGAGCAGTACTTC. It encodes CASSPGLAGVGYEQYF.

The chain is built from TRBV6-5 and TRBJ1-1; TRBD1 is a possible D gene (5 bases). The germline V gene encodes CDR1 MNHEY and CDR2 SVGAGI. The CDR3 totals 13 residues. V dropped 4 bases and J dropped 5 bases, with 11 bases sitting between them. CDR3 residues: CASSLQERTEAFF. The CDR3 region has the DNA TGTGCCAGCAGTTTACAGGAAAGAACTGAAGCTTTCTTT.